This TCR beta chain derives from a study of PD-L1 blockade in urothelial cancer (dated by TCRdb to 2016 to 2017). The study in broad terms: Every patient began therapy at some point between 2013 and 2015 and was given atezolizumab 1,200 mg intravenously every 3 weeks. About 90% of the roughly 30 patients were males with bladder-origin urothelial cancer, and about 60% of the roughly 29 reported a prior smoking history. Patients had an ECOG performance status of 0 or 1 and had received between 0 and 3 prior chemotherapy regimens. Blood samples were analyzed at 3 weeks after treatment start (second dose) and at 6 weeks after treatment start. A median of 141,255 T cells and 85,000 or so unique TCRs was obtained from blood samples, and a median clonality of around 0.072 was observed. An exploratory multi-omic analysis was conducted of the somatic, immune and clinical correlates of response to PD-L1 blockade with atezolizumab in urothelial cancer. TCR sequencing covered pretreatment tumor samples and matched, serially collected peripheral blood taken before and after atezolizumab treatment. Progression-free survival longer than 6 months counted as durable clinical benefit, and TCR features were additionally tested against both progression-free and overall survival. Whole exome sequencing and RNA sequencing of pretreatment tumors were performed alongside TCR sequencing in the same patients. Durable clinical benefit was achieved by nine patients but not by the remaining 20. Over 28 patients had pretreatment blood TCR-seq, about 24 had at least one posttreatment blood collection, and about 24 had tumor TCR-seq. What the work shows at the level of the full study, not this receptor alone: Because the sample size was small (n of about 30) and many exploratory analyses were performed, the results are intended to be hypothesis-generating. A pretreatment peripheral blood TCR clonality below the median was linked to improved progression-free and overall survival. Greater expansion of tumor-associated TCR clones in peripheral blood 3 weeks after the start of treatment was observed in patients with durable benefit (n ≈ 20, p = 0.022).

As for this clone: Its antigen target is currently unknown. Base qualities are not at hand, and no much larger clone is one base apart.

The meaning of the sample's time point label: pretreatment peripheral blood. The cohort comprised 29 patients with locally advanced or metastatic urothelial carcinoma treated at Memorial Sloan Kettering on a trial protocol. Peripheral blood mononuclear cells were collected pretreatment and during treatment, with between 1 and 8 total time points obtained per patient. The Qiagen DNeasy Blood extraction kit was used to purify genomic DNA from total PBMCs and tumor samples. PBMCs were collected pretreatment and during treatment, and were isolated and stored as previously described. Synthetic TCR analog templates were spiked into each PCR so that absolute template abundance could be estimated from read counts. The immunoSEQ assay was used to amplify TCRbeta CDR3 regions from genomic DNA with bias-controlled V and J gene primers. Rearranged TCRbeta segments were sequenced at approximately 20X coverage. In the original analysis: Clustering was used to correct sequencing errors, and CDR3s were annotated against IMGT to assign V, D and J genes. Downstream analyses used only productive TCRbeta rearrangements and left out out-of-frame or stop-codon sequences. To compute clonality, Shannon entropy was normalized by the log of the number of unique productive sequences and then subtracted from one. Clones differing between time points or between blood and tumor were identified by Fisher's exact test with Benjamini-Hochberg correction at adjusted p below 0.01. TCRdb took over this immuneACCESS table, retaining in-frame rearrangements with V and J assigned. Such tables are incomplete; in checked studies, under half of the missing clones stem from an unresolved V gene, and the remainder is unexplained. V, J and clone size are those of that table, while D and trimming were read from the DNA. In all, the sample holds about 50,000 clones, and 79% of those were seen once. 8% to 13% of the sample lies in the top ten.

CDR1 is given as SGHNT and CDR2 as YYREEE, both from the germline V gene (reference sequence). Including cysteine and phenylalanine, the CDR3 has 14 amino acids. Solely the CDR3 DNA is kept, with 42 bases framed from the first base. Between the V and J ends, shortened by 1 base and 0 bases respectively, the junction contains 5 bases. The sequencing used PBMCs, collected around atezolizumab (anti-PD-L1) treatment. This TCR was sampled from a man aged 65 to 85 with urothelial cancer. The chain uses TRBV5-4 and TRBJ2-1, with an unclear D gene assignment. The DNA sequence is given as TGTGCCAGCAGCTTGTCTAGCTCCTACAATGAGCAGTTCTTC. Its translation reads: CASSLSSSYNEQFF. Reference TRBV5-4 and TRBJ2-1 genes cover what lies past the CDR3, so the full variable domain is ETGVTQSPTHLIKTRGQQVTLRCSSQSGHNTVSWYQQALGQGPQFIFQYYREEENGRGNFPPRFSGLQFPNYSSELNVNALELDDSALYLCASSLSSSYNEQFFGPGTRLTVL.